These 20 T cell receptor beta chains were all obtained from the same sample, sequenced in a study of blood T cell repertoires in COVID-19. Assay: immunoSEQ multiplex PCR; the TCRdb copy retains only in-frame clones and omits some. Of 390,000 or so clones in the sample, roughly 90% were seen once. The sequenced material came from peripheral blood. The receptors were gathered from a woman in her 30s with COVID-19, enrolled during active disease.

This chain connects TRBV18 to TRBJ1-3, with 8 nucleotides matching TRBD1. The germline V gene encodes CDR1 KGHSH and CDR2 LQKENI. This CDR3 contains 16 residues. The V and J ends lost 2 bases and 3 bases, in that order; junction bases with no gene match: 6. The CDR3 here is CASSPEQGAFGNTIYF. The CDR3 region has the DNA TGTGCCAGCTCACCAGAGCAGGGGGCATTTGGAAACACCATATATTTT.

The chain couples TRBV14 to TRBJ2-7; no clear D gene. The germline gives CDR1 SGHDN, CDR2 FVKESK. This CDR3 has 13 residues. V was pared by 0 bases and J by 6 bases, with 9 bases between. Here the CDR3 reads CASSQDLVREQYV. In nucleotides, the CDR3 is TGTGCCAGCAGCCAAGATTTAGTCCGCGAGCAGTACGTC.

The chain combines TRBV28 with TRBJ1-4, with no clear D. Trimming removed 2 bases from V and 2 bases from J, with 6 bases in between. There are 14 residues in the CDR3. Germline CDR1 is MDHEN and CDR2 is SYDVKM. CDR3 region: CASSLVQTNEKLFF. CDR3 coding DNA: TGTGCCAGCAGTTTAGTGCAGACTAATGAAAAACTGTTTTTT.

The rearrangement links TRBV6-2 or TRBV6-3 to TRBJ2-4; the match to TRBD1 covers 8 bases. Trimming at V came to 5 bases and at J to 3 bases, leaving 6 bases not matched to a gene. The CDR3 length is 15 residues. CDR1 MNHEY and CDR2 SVGEGT come from the germline V gene. The CDR3 nucleotides read TGTGCCAGCAGTCAGACAGGGGCGGTCAAAAACATTCAGTACTTC. Translating it yields CASSQTGAVKNIQYF.

Note on this clone: Other nucleotide sequences in the sample specify the same CDR3. V usage is TRBV20-1 and J usage is TRBJ1-2; D gene ambiguous. V lost 1 base and J 8 bases, leaving 5 bases between the germline ends. There are 10 residues in the CDR3. The germline gives CDR1 DFQATT, CDR2 SNEGSKA (reference sequence). CDR3 amino acids: CSARAGGYTF. CDR3 bases: TGCAGTGCTAGAGCTGGCGGCTACACCTTC.

The CDR3 sequence: CASSVTGTGSDQPQHF. CDR3 DNA sequence: TGTGCCAGCAGCGTCACCGGGACAGGGTCCGATCAGCCCCAGCATTTT. The rearrangement links TRBV7-9 to TRBJ1-5; TRBD1 aligns across 9 bases. Germline V lookup: CDR1 SEHNR, CDR2 FQNEAQ (reference sequence). The CDR3 is 16 residues long. V dropped 5 bases and J dropped 5; count of bases not matched to a gene: 10.

The rearrangement joins TRBV6-5 to TRBJ2-2; D uncertain. V lost 6 bases to trimming and J lost 4 bases, with 15 bases between them. The CDR3 consists of 15 residues. Germline values: CDR1 MNHEY, CDR2 SVGAGI. CDR3 bases: TGTGCCAGCAGCCTCGTAGACTCGGTCACCGGGGAGCTGTTTTTT. Its protein is CASSLVDSVTGELFF.

The gene calls are TRBV28 and TRBJ1-1, with TRBD1 identical over 8 bases. Germline V gene data show CDR1 as MDHEN and CDR2 as SYDVKM. This CDR3 contains 15 residues. Trimming removed 4 bases from V and 4 bases from J; junction bases left unmatched: 8. This chain's CDR3 is CASSSIWTGRTEAFF. Written as DNA, the CDR3 is TGTGCCAGCAGTTCTATATGGACAGGGCGCACTGAAGCTTTCTTT.

The chain carries TRBV7-9 and TRBJ2-5; 7 nucleotides align to TRBD2. This CDR3 has 14 amino acids. The junction had 4 bases not matched to a gene; V was cut back by 1 base and J by 5 bases. CDR1 and CDR2 (germline): SEHNR, FQNEAQ (reference sequence). The DNA for the CDR3 is TGTGCCAGCAGCTTAGGGTCCGGGAGGGAGACCCAGTACTTC. As protein: CASSLGSGRETQYF.

This chain connects TRBV6-5 to TRBJ2-7, with TRBD2 matching 7 bases. After removal of 6 bases from V and 4 bases from J, the junction contained 12 bases not matched to a gene. Germline V gene lookup returns CDR1 MNHEY and CDR2 SVGAGI. This CDR3 is built from 15 residues. The DNA of the CDR3 is TGTGCCAGCAGGAATGGGGGGGTTGGATATTACGAGCAGTACTTC. Its protein product is CASRNGGVGYYEQYF.

J is TRBJ2-3 and V is TRBV19, with 10 bases matching TRBD1. The germline V gene has CDR1 LNHDA and CDR2 SQIVND (reference sequence). The ends lost 4 bases at V and 6 bases at J; junction bases unmatched: 1. This CDR3 region has 13 residues. The CDR3 spells CASSTGQGDTQYF. CDR3 sequence (DNA): TGTGCCAGTAGTACGGGACAGGGGGATACGCAGTATTTT.

This clone occurred a few times. The CDR3 nucleotides are TGCGCCAGCAGTGAAAGCGGGGGGAAGACCCAGTACTTC. Translated, it gives CASSESGGKTQYF. The rearrangement links TRBV10-2 to TRBJ2-5; 9 bases fit TRBD2. After removal of 3 bases from V and 6 bases from J, the junction contained 2 bases not matched to a gene. CDR1 is WSHSY and CDR2 is SAAADI in the germline V gene. The CDR3 has 13 residues.

The chain carries TRBV5-4 and TRBJ2-5, with 10 nucleotides matching TRBD1. The germline CDR1 and CDR2 sequences are SGHNT and YYREEE (reference sequence). The CDR3 extends over 15 amino acids. V lost 4 bases to trimming and J lost 5 bases; unmatched junction nucleotides: 8. The CDR3 loop is CASSLGTGAGETQYF. The CDR3, as DNA: TGTGCCAGCAGCCTGGGGACAGGGGCGGGGGAGACCCAGTACTTC.

The chain has TRBV24-1 and TRBJ2-2, with D possibly TRBD2 on 6 matching bases. CDR3 size: 13 residues. Trimming took off 5 bases at V and 7 bases at J, with 10 bases between the two ends. The germline CDR1 and CDR2 sequences are KGHDR and SFDVKD. CDR3 region: CATSGAGFGELFF. The CDR3 DNA is TGTGCCACCAGTGGGGCGGGGTTCGGGGAGCTGTTTTTT.

This clone was seen ten or more times. The chain uses TRBV24-1 and TRBJ2-2; D remains unclear. V lost 1 base to trimming and J lost 1 base, with 6 bases between them. This CDR3 is 15 amino acids long. Germline CDR1 is KGHDR and CDR2 is SFDVKD. The CDR3 sequence: CATSDFSGNTGELFF. CDR3 nucleotides: TGTGCCACCAGTGATTTCTCAGGGAACACCGGGGAGCTGTTTTTT.

This chain uses TRBV6-6 with TRBJ2-3, with D uncertain. V was pared by 2 bases and J by 1 base, with 7 bases between. CDR1 MNHNY and CDR2 SVGAGI come from the germline V gene (reference sequence). This CDR3 has 14 residues. The CDR3 is CASSYGQGTDTQYF. The CDR3 DNA reads as TGTGCCAGCAGTTACGGGCAAGGCACAGATACGCAGTATTTT.

The chain is built from TRBV7-2 and TRBJ1-5, with a tentative D call TRBD1 (5 bases). V lost 5 bases to trimming and J lost 2 bases, with 13 bases between them. The CDR3 has 15 amino acids. The V gene's germline CDR1 is SGHTA and CDR2 FQGNSA. Written as DNA, the CDR3 is TGTGCCAGCAGCCAGGGAACGGGGGGCAATCAGCCCCAGCATTTT. Its protein product is CASSQGTGGNQPQHF.

The CDR3 region is CATLDRVITEAFF. The CDR3 coding sequence is TGTGCCACCCTAGACAGGGTAATTACTGAAGCTTTCTTT. The chain combines TRBV2 with TRBJ1-1, with 7 bases lining up with TRBD1. The length of the CDR3 is 13 residues. Trimming took 10 bases from V and 5 from J; bases not matched to a gene: 10. Germline CDR1 reads SNHLY; CDR2 reads FYNNEI.

V gene TRBV5-8 combines with J gene TRBJ2-1, with a weak D call TRBD1 (6 bases). V was pared by 4 bases and J by 4 bases, with 15 bases between. This CDR3 has 15 amino acids. Per the germline V gene, CDR1 is SGHTS and CDR2 is YDEGEE. CDR3 in amino acids: CASSIHGTLYNEQFF. The CDR3 DNA reads TGTGCCAGCAGCATCCACGGGACACTATACAATGAGCAGTTCTTC.

J is TRBJ2-1 and V is TRBV10-3; TRBD1 matches 7 bases. Trimming cost V 6 bases and J 4 bases; bases outside gene matches: 6. The CDR3 spans 14 residues. Germline CDR1 ENHRY, CDR2 SYGVKD. DNA of the CDR3: TGTGCCATCAGCTGGGACAGAGGGTACAATGAGCAGTTCTTC. Translating it yields CAISWDRGYNEQFF.